What follows are 26 T cell receptor beta chains derived from one specimen sequenced in a study of circulating and synovial CD4+ cells in juvenile arthritis. Assay used: immunoSEQ multiplex PCR; TCRdb lists only in-frame clones, some missing. The sample has 30,000 to 40,000 clones; roughly 95% are singletons. The sample was CD4+ T cells from blood. These TCRs come from a human donor with juvenile idiopathic arthritis.

The gene calls are TRBV5-1 and TRBJ1-2, with D perhaps matching TRBD1 (5 bases). Germline CDR1 and CDR2: SGHRS and YFSETQ. CDR3 length: 16 amino acids. Between the trimmed V and J ends, which lost 0 bases and 4 bases, there was a span of 16 bases. Here the CDR3 DNA reads TGCGCCAGCAGCTTGGCCCCCAGGGAGGGCCTCTATGGCTACACCTTC. Its protein is CASSLAPREGLYGYTF.

The rearrangement joins TRBV2 to TRBJ1-3, with D uncertain. Germline values: CDR1 SNHLY, CDR2 FYNNEI. Trimming removed 3 bases from V and 0 bases from J, with 9 bases in between. There are 15 residues in the CDR3. The CDR3 loop reads CASSERESSGNTIYF. CDR3 coding DNA: TGTGCCAGCAGTGAGCGGGAGAGCTCTGGAAACACCATATATTTT.

The V gene is TRBV30, the J gene TRBJ2-7, with 9 bases fitting TRBD1. The CDR3 loop spans 13 amino acids. V shed 2 bases, J shed 4 bases, and the junction held 3 bases outside the gene matches. In germline, CDR1 is GTSNPN, CDR2 SVGIG (reference sequence). Written as DNA, the CDR3 is TGTGCCTGGAGTTTACAGGGGGCGTACGAGCAGTACTTC. Translated, it gives CAWSLQGAYEQYF.

This clone occurred once. The gene calls are TRBV4-1 and TRBJ1-2, with D uncertain. Per the germline V gene, CDR1 is MGHRA and CDR2 is YSYEKL. Trimming left V 2 bases short and J 2 bases short, with 15 bases between. This CDR3 spans 16 amino acids. CDR3 nucleotides: TGCGCCAGCAGCCAAAGTACCCTGAGGGCAAACTATGGCTACACCTTC. Amino acids: CASSQSTLRANYGYTF.

This rearrangement joins TRBV27 to TRBJ2-7, with a possible D match to TRBD2 (6 bases). The ends were cut back, 4 bases at V and 2 bases at J, with 15 bases in the middle. Germline V CDR1 and CDR2: MNHEY, SMNVEV (reference sequence). The CDR3 is 15 residues long. CDR3: CASSSLSGSAYEQYF. The CDR3 DNA reads TGTGCCAGCAGTTCCCTAAGCGGGTCTGCCTACGAGCAGTACTTC.

The chain has TRBV5-4 and TRBJ2-1; TRBD2 matches 9 bases. The CDR3 contains 15 residues. J was trimmed by 8 bases and V by 3 bases; bases with no gene match: 9. CDR1 and CDR2 (germline): SGHNT, YYREEE (reference sequence). In DNA, the CDR3 is TGTGCCAGCAGCTCCGGTAGCGGGGGCCTCCATGAGCAGTTCTTC. It is translated as CASSSGSGGLHEQFF.

This clone showed up just once. The sample holds other DNA sequences that translate to the same CDR3. This rearrangement joins TRBV2 to TRBJ1-6; D gene unclear. Trimming took off 8 bases at V and 0 bases at J, with 23 bases between the two ends. The CDR3 has 19 amino acids. The germline V gene has CDR1 SNHLY and CDR2 FYNNEI. The DNA for the CDR3 is TGTGCCAGCCGCTGGAGGACGACTCGCGAAAGCTCCTATAATTCACCCCTCCACTTT. This translates into CASRWRTTRESSYNSPLHF. Based on the CDR3 plus reference TRBV2 and TRBJ1-6, the full variable domain is EPEVTQTPSHQVTQMGQEVILRCVPISNHLYFYWYRQILGQKVEFLVSFYNNEISEKSEIFDDQFSVERPDGSNFTLKIRSTKLEDSAMYFCASRWRTTRESSYNSPLHFGNGTRLTVT.

The chain uses TRBV28 and TRBJ1-2, with TRBD1 matching over 8 bases. This CDR3 spans 15 amino acids. V trimming: 5 bases; J trimming: 4 bases; junction bases outside the gene matches: 9. The germline gives CDR1 MDHEN, CDR2 SYDVKM. The CDR3 loop reads CASSPGDRSFYGYTF. The CDR3 coding sequence is TGTGCCAGCAGTCCCGGGGACAGGTCCTTCTATGGCTACACCTTC.

The chain combines TRBV2 with TRBJ2-5; 8 bases map to TRBD1. Germline-derived CDR1 and CDR2 are SNHLY and FYNNEI. The CDR3 covers 13 residues. J gave up 7 bases and V 5 bases, and 6 bases lay outside the gene matches. The chain's CDR3 is CASSSGQGGTQYF. The CDR3 DNA is TGTGCCAGCAGTAGCGGACAGGGCGGGACCCAGTACTTC.

The chain carries TRBV28 and TRBJ1-2; no clear D. Trimming cost V 2 bases and J 7 bases, with 11 bases left between them. This CDR3 has 13 residues. The V gene's germline CDR1 is MDHEN and CDR2 SYDVKM. DNA for the CDR3: TGTGCCAGCAGTTTAGAGACATTCGGTGGCTACACCTTC. This codes for CASSLETFGGYTF.

The rearrangement links TRBV9 to TRBJ2-2; the match to TRBD1 covers 7 bases. Germline CDR1 reads SGDLS; CDR2 reads YYNGEE. This CDR3 has 15 residues. The J segment lost 6 bases and the V segment lost 0 bases, leaving 5 bases of the junction unmatched. Here the CDR3 DNA reads TGTGCCAGCAGCGTAGACCCCACAGGGGCCGGGGAGCTGTTTTTT. As protein: CASSVDPTGAGELFF.

V is TRBV5-1 and J is TRBJ2-5; maybe TRBD1 (5 bases). This CDR3 comprises 16 residues. Germline CDR1 SGHRS, CDR2 YFSETQ. V lost 0 bases and J 2 bases, leaving 14 bases between the germline ends. The CDR3 nucleotides read TGCGCCAGCAGCTTGGGGTCAGGGTTAGGGCAAGAGACCCAGTACTTC. This codes for CASSLGSGLGQETQYF.

This chain uses TRBV5-1 with TRBJ2-3; 7 bases match TRBD2. Germline CDR1 is SGHRS and CDR2 is YFSETQ. Germline trimming cut 2 bases from V and 1 base from J; bases unmatched to any gene: 4. This CDR3 is 15 amino acids long. CDR3 sequence (DNA): TGCGCCAGCAGCTTTGGCGGGAGTCGCACAGATACGCAGTATTTT. It yields the protein CASSFGGSRTDTQYF.

The chain carries TRBV5-1 and TRBJ2-1; 8 bases are shared with TRBD2. The CDR3 sequence is 15 residues long. Germline assignment: CDR1 SGHRS and CDR2 YFSETQ. After removal of 6 bases from V and 4 bases from J, the junction contained 9 bases not matched to a gene. CDR3 sequence: CASTTGGGAYNEQFF. CDR3 coding DNA: TGCGCCAGCACCACGGGAGGGGGGGCGTACAATGAGCAGTTCTTC.

The genes are TRBV10-3 and TRBJ2-1; D is perhaps TRBD2 (5 bases). The CDR3 runs 13 residues. The V gene's germline CDR1 is ENHRY and CDR2 SYGVKD. Trimming pared 0 bases from V and 15 bases from J, leaving 15 bases between. CDR3 loop: CAISESPTAGVFF. The CDR3 region has the DNA TGTGCCATCAGTGAGTCGCCTACGGCCGGGGTGTTCTTC.

This chain uses TRBV5-4 with TRBJ2-1; 12 bases map to TRBD2. V gave up 0 bases and J gave up 6 bases; unmatched junction bases: 4. Germline CDR1 is SGHNT and CDR2 is YYREEE (reference sequence). CDR3 length equals 16 residues. CDR3: CASSLASGRGVNEQFF. The CDR3 DNA reads TGTGCCAGCAGCTTGGCTAGCGGGAGGGGAGTCAATGAGCAGTTCTTC.

The rearrangement links TRBV4-1 to TRBJ1-1; 7 bases match TRBD1. CDR3 length: 14 amino acids. The V gene end was trimmed by 4 bases and the J gene end by 5 bases; junction bases not matched to a gene: 7. Per germline, CDR1 MGHRA and CDR2 YSYEKL. The CDR3 DNA is TGCGCCAGCAGCCGGGAAAAACAGGGGACTGAAGCTTTCTTT. It specifies CASSREKQGTEAFF.

The chain uses TRBV5-4 and TRBJ2-2; TRBD2 matches at 7 bases. The CDR3 is 16 amino acids. Germline-derived CDR1 and CDR2 are SGHNT and YYREEE (reference sequence). Unmatched junction bases numbered 7, after V lost 0 bases and J lost 5 bases. CDR3 coding DNA: TGTGCCAGCAGCTTGGCGGCGGGAGCAGTAACCGGGGAGCTGTTTTTT. It specifies CASSLAAGAVTGELFF.

The chain couples TRBV7-2 to TRBJ1-5; TRBD1 is a possible D gene (6 bases). The germline V and J ends were trimmed by 4 bases and 5 bases, with 9 bases remaining between them. The CDR3 loop spans 13 amino acids. Germline V gives CDR1 SGHTA, CDR2 FQGNSA. The CDR3 loop is CASSWDMDQPQHF. The CDR3 DNA follows: TGTGCCAGCAGCTGGGACATGGATCAGCCCCAGCATTTT.

The chain links TRBV10-3 to TRBJ1-2; TRBD1 matches at 9 bases. The CDR3 covers 13 residues. The germline gives CDR1 ENHRY, CDR2 SYGVKD. Trimming removed 4 bases from V and 4 bases from J; junction bases left unmatched: 1. The DNA of the CDR3 is TGTGCCATCAGTGTGGACAGGGGCTATGGCTACACCTTC. It specifies CAISVDRGYGYTF.

The rearrangement links TRBV5-8 to TRBJ2-1; 8 positions match TRBD1. The V segment lost 4 bases and the J segment 7 bases; nucleotides outside the gene matches: 10. CDR3 length: 15 amino acids. The germline V gene has CDR1 SGHTS and CDR2 YDEGEE. Here the CDR3 reads CASSTGQGAWNEQFF. CDR3 DNA: TGTGCCAGCAGCACCGGACAGGGCGCCTGGAATGAGCAGTTCTTC.

The J gene is TRBJ2-1, the V gene TRBV5-6, with D tentatively TRBD2 (6 bases). The V end was cut by 3 bases, the J end by 7 bases, with 17 bases between. Germline assignment: CDR1 SGHDT and CDR2 YYEEEE. The CDR3 loop spans 15 amino acids. CDR3 loop: CASSSGPGLPNEQFF. The DNA for the CDR3 is TGTGCCAGCAGCTCCGGTCCGGGACTTCCGAATGAGCAGTTCTTC.

This CDR3 reads CASIPNGNIQYF. CDR3 nucleotide sequence: TGTGCCAGCATTCCAAACGGGAACATTCAGTACTTC. The V call is TRBV2, the J call TRBJ2-4; D gene uncertain. Germline V CDR1 and CDR2: SNHLY, FYNNEI. Trimming removed 7 bases from V and 7 bases from J, with 11 bases in between. The CDR3 is 12 residues long.

V is TRBV28 and J is TRBJ1-5; tentatively, D is TRBD1 (6 bases). The CDR3 is 19 amino acids. CDR1 is MDHEN and CDR2 is SYDVKM in the germline V gene. Trimming removed 3 bases at V and 1 base at J, with 22 bases between. CDR3 nucleotides: TGTGCCAGCAGTTTTTGGACAGTACAATCGAGTGTAAGCAATCAGCCCCAGCATTTT. This translates into CASSFWTVQSSVSNQPQHF.

This chain connects TRBV9 to TRBJ2-1; maybe TRBD2 (5 bases). Trimming cost V 0 bases and J 0 bases, with 10 bases left between them. Germline CDR1 SGDLS, CDR2 YYNGEE. The length of the CDR3 is 16 residues. CDR3 in amino acids: CASSVGTGSSYNEQFF. CDR3 DNA sequence: TGTGCCAGCAGCGTAGGGACGGGGAGCTCCTACAATGAGCAGTTCTTC.

The J gene is TRBJ2-2, the V gene TRBV11-2; 7 bases are shared with TRBD1. Germline V lookup: CDR1 SGHAT, CDR2 FQNNGV. J lost 1 base, V lost 3 bases, and 2 bases had no gene match. The CDR3 sequence is 15 residues long. This CDR3 is CASSLRGLNTGELFF. In DNA form, the CDR3 reads TGTGCCAGCAGCTTGAGGGGGCTGAACACCGGGGAGCTGTTTTTT.